The present entry profiles one T cell receptor beta chain with its context. Enrollment of patients from Seattle took place during active infection, with longitudinal follow-up. As handled by the study authors: Estimation of nucleated cell counts was performed using reference gene primer amplification. Using immunoSEQ multiplex PCR, the repertoire was profiled, and TCRdb retains in-frame clones only, with some absent. V, J and clone size are taken as reported in that table, and D and trimming were inferred from the DNA itself. Here the sample spans fewer than 500,000 clones, roughly 90% being singletons. Trimming cost V 4 bases and J 1 base; bases outside gene matches: 6. From germline, CDR1 is SGHAT and CDR2 FQNNGV. This CDR3 contains 15 residues. These data belong to a study of blood T cell repertoires in COVID-19. The wider study: The study drew acute and convalescent COVID-19 samples from the United States, Italy and Spain. T cells, B-cell-depleted T cells, or PBMCs provided the cDNA or gDNA that served as material.

This receptor was identified in a man younger than 35 with COVID-19, enrolled during active disease. Material: peripheral blood. This chain connects TRBV11-2 to TRBJ2-7; 8 nucleotides match TRBD1. The CDR3 is CASSYGQGRSYEQYF. DNA of the CDR3: TGTGCCAGCAGCTACGGACAGGGAAGATCCTACGAGCAGTACTTC.